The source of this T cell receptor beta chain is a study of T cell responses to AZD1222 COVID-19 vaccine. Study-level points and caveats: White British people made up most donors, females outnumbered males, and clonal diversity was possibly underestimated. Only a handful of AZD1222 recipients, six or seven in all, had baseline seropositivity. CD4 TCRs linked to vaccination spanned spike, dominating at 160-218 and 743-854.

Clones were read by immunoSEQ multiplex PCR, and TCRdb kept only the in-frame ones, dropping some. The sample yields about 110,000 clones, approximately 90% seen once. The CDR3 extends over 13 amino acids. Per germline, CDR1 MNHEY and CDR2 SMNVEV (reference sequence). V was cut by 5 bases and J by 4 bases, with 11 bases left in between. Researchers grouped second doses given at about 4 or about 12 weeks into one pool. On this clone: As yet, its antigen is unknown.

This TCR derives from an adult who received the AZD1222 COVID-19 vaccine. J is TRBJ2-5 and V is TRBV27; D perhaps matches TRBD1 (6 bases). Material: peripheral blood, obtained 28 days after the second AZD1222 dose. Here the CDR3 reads CASSPGTRETQYF. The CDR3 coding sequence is TGTGCCAGCAGTCCCGGGACACGAGAGACCCAGTACTTC.